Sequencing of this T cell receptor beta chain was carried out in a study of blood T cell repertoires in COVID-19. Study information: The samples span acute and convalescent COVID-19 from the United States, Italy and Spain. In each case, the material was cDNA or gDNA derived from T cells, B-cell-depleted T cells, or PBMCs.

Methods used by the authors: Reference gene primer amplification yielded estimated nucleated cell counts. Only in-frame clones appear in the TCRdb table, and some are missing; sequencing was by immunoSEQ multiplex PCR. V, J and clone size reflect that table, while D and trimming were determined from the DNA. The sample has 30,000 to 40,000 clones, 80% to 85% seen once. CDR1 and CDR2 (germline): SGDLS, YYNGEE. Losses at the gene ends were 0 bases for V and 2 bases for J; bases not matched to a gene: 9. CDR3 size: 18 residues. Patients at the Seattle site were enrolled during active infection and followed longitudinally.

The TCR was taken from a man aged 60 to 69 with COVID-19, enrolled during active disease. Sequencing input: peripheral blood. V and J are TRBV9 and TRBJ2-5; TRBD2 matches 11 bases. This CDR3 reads CASSVALLGTSGQETQYF. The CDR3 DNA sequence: TGTGCCAGCAGCGTAGCTTTGTTGGGGACTAGCGGACAAGAGACCCAGTACTTC.